Detailed here is one T cell receptor beta chain. Trimming removed 2 bases at V and 7 bases at J, with 17 bases between. This CDR3 spans 15 amino acids. The germline CDR1 and CDR2 sequences are SGHAT and FQNNGV. The sample is drawn from a study of T cell changes during pregnancy in multiple sclerosis. TCRdb keeps only in-frame clones here, not all; method: immunoSEQ multiplex PCR. The sample has about 49,000 clones; 85% to 95% are singletons. Sequencing was performed on CD8+ T cells from peripheral blood mononuclear cells, taken in the first trimester of pregnancy. This TCR was sampled from a female donor with multiple sclerosis, enrolled in a pregnancy study. The gene calls are TRBV11-2 and TRBJ2-5, with a weak D call TRBD2 (5 bases). DNA of the CDR3: TGTGCCAGCAGCTTATCCTCGACGGGGTTGGGGACCCAGTACTTC. This gives the protein CASSLSSTGLGTQYF.